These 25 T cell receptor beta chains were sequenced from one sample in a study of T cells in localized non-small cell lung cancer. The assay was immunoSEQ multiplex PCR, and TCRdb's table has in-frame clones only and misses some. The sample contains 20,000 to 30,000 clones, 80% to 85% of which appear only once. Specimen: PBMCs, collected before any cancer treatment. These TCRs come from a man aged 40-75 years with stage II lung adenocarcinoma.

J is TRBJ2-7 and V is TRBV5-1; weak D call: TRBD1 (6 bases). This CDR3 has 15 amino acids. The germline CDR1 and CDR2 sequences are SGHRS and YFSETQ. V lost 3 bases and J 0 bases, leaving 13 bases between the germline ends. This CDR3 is CASSWDIGSSYEQYF. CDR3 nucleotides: TGCGCCAGCAGCTGGGACATTGGAAGCTCCTACGAGCAGTACTTC. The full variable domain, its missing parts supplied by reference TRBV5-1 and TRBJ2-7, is KAGVTQTPRYLIKTRGQQVTLSCSPISGHRSVSWYQQTPGQGLQFLFEYFSETQRNKGNFPGRFSGRQFSNSRSEMNVSTLELGDSALYLCASSWDIGSSYEQYFGPGTRLTVT.

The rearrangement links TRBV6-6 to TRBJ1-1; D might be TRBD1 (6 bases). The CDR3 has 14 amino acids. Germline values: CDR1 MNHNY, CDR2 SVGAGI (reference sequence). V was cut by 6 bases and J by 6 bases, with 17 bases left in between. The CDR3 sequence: CASRFWGAVSEAFF. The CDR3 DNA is TGTGCCAGCAGGTTCTGGGGGGCTGTATCTGAAGCTTTCTTT.

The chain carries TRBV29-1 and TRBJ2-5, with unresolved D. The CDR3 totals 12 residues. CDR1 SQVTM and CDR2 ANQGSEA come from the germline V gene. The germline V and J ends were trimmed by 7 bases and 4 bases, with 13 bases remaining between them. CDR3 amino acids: CSATQVGETQYF. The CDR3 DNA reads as TGCAGCGCAACTCAGGTGGGAGAGACCCAGTACTTC. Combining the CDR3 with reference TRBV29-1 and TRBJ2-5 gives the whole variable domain SAVISQKPSRDICQRGTSLTIQCQVDSQVTMMFWYRQQPGQSLTLIATANQGSEATYESGFVIDKFPISRPNLTFSTLTVSNMSPEDSSIYLCSATQVGETQYFGPGTRLLVL.

This CDR3 reads CASSDSPHSSGELFF. In DNA form, the CDR3 reads TGTGCCAGCAGTGATTCCCCTCATTCGTCCGGGGAGCTGTTTTTT. The rearrangement links TRBV6-1 to TRBJ2-2; D is undetermined. The germline gives CDR1 MNHNS, CDR2 SASEGT. The CDR3 spans 15 residues. Between the trimmed V and J ends, which lost 3 bases and 6 bases, there was a span of 14 bases.

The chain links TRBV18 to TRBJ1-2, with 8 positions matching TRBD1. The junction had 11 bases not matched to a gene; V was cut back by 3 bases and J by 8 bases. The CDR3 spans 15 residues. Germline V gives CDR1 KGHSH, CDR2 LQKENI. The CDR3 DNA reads TGTGCCAGCTCACCGAATCCAACAGGGGGGTACGGCTACACCTTC. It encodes CASSPNPTGGYGYTF.

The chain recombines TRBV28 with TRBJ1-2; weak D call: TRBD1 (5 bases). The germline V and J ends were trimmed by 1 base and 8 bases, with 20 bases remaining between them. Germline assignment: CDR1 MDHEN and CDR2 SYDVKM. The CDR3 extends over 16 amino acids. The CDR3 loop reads CASSLFRRQSLGGYTF. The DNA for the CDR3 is TGTGCCAGCAGTTTATTCCGACGACAGAGCTTGGGAGGCTACACCTTC.

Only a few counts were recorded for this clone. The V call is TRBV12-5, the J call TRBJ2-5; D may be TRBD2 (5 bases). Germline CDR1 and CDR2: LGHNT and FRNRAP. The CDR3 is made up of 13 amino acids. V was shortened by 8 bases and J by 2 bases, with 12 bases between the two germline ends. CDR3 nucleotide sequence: TGTGCTAGTAGTGGACGGGGACAAGAGACCCAGTACTTC. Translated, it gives CASSGRGQETQYF.

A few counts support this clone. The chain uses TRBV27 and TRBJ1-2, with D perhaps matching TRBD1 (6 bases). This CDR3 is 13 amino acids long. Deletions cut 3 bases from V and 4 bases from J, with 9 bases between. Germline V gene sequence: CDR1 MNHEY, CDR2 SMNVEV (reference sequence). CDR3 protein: CASSFRGGYGYTF. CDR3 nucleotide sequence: TGTGCCAGCAGTTTTAGAGGGGGCTATGGCTACACCTTC.

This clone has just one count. The CDR3 protein is CASRGILEAHQPQHF. In DNA, the CDR3 is TGTGCCAGCAGAGGTATACTGGAAGCCCATCAGCCCCAGCATTTT. J is TRBJ1-5 and V is TRBV7-8, with D unclear. The CDR3 runs to 15 residues. The V end lost 6 bases, the J end lost 5 bases, and 17 bases lay between the germline ends. Germline CDR1 reads SGHVS; CDR2 reads FQNEAQ. Variable domain in full (rest from reference TRBV7-8 and TRBJ1-5): GAGVSQSPRYKVAKRGQDVALRCDPISGHVSLFWYQQALGQGPEFLTYFQNEAQLDKSGLPSDRFFAERPEGSVSTLKIQRTQQEDSAVYLCASRGILEAHQPQHFGDGTRLSIL.

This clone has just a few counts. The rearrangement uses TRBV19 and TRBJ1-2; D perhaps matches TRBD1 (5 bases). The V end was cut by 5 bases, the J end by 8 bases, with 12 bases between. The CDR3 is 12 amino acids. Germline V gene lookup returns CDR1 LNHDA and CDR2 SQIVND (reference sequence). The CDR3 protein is CASSLQGRGYTF. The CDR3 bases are TGTGCCAGTAGTCTCCAGGGACGAGGCTACACCTTC.

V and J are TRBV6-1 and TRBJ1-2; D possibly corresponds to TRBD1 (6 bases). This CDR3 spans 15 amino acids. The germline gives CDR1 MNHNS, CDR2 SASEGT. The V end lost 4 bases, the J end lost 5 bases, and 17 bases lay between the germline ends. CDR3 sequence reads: CASSAGRGTTYGYTF. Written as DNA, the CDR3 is TGTGCCAGCAGTGCGGGGCGAGGGACAACTTATGGCTACACCTTC.

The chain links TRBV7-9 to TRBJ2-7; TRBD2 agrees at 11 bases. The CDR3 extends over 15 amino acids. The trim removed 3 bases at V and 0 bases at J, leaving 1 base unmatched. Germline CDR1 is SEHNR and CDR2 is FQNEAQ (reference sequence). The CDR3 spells CASSFGLAGSYEQYF. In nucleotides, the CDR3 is TGTGCCAGCAGCTTTGGACTAGCGGGCTCCTACGAGCAGTACTTC.

CDR3 sequence (DNA): TGTGCCAGCAGTTGGGGTCTGAACACCGGGGAGCTGTTTTTT. Amino acid sequence: CASSWGLNTGELFF. V is TRBV27 and J is TRBJ2-2; D gene uncertain. The CDR3 sequence is 14 residues long. Trimming removed 4 bases at V and 1 base at J, with 7 bases between. The germline V gene encodes CDR1 MNHEY and CDR2 SMNVEV (reference sequence).

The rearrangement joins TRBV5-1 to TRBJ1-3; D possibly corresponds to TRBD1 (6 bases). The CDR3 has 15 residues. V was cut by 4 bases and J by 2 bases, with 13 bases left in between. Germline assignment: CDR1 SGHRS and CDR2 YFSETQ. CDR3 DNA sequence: TGCGCCAGCAGCCTGAATGGGGGGCCTGGAAACACCATATATTTT. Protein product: CASSLNGGPGNTIYF.

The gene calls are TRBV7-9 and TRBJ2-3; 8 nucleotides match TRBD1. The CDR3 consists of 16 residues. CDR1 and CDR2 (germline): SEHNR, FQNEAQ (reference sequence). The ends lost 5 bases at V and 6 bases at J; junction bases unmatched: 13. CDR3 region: CASSTDRVEIRDTQYF. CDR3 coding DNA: TGTGCCAGCAGCACGGACAGGGTAGAAATTAGGGATACGCAGTATTTT.

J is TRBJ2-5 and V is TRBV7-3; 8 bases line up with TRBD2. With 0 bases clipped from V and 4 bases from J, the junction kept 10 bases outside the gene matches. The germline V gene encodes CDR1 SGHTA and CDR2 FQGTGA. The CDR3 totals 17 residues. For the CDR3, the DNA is TGTGCCAGCAGCTTAACAGCTAGCGGGTGGTTCCCAGAGACCCAGTACTTC. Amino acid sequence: CASSLTASGWFPETQYF.

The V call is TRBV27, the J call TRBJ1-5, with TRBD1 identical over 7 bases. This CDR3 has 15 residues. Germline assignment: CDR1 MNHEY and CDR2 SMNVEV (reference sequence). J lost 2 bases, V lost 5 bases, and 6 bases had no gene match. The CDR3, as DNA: TGTGCCAGCAGTCCGGACAGGTCGGGCAATCAGCCCCAGCATTTT. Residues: CASSPDRSGNQPQHF.

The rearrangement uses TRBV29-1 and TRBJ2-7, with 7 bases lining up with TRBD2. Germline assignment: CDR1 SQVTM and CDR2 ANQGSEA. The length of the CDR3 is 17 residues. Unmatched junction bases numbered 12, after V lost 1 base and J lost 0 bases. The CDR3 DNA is TGCAGCGTTGAAGGGGGGGAGGGAGGTTTTAGCTCCTACGAGCAGTACTTC. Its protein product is CSVEGGEGGFSSYEQYF.

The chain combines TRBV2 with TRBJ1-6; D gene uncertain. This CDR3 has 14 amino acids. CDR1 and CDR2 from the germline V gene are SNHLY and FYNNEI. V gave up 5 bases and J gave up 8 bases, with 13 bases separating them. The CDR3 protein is CASSSTPQDSPLHF. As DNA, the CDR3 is TGTGCCAGCAGTTCTACACCCCAGGATTCACCCCTCCACTTT.

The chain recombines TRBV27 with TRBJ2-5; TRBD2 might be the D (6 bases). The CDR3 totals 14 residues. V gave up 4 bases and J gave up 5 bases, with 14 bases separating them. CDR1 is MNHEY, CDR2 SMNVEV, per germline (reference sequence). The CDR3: CASSSLARAETQYF. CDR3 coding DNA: TGTGCCAGCAGTTCTCTAGCGAGGGCCGAGACCCAGTACTTC.

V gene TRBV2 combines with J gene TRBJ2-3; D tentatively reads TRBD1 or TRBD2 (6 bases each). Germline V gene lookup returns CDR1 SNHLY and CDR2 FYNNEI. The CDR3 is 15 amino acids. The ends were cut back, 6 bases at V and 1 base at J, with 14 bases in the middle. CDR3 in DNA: TGTGCCAGCAGCCGTGGGGGGCAGGGCACAGATACGCAGTATTTT. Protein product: CASSRGGQGTDTQYF.

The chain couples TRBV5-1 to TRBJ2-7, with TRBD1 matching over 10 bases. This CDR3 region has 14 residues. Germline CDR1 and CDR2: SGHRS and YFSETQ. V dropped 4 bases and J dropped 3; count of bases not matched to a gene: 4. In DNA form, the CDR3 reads TGCGCCAGCAGCCAGACAGGGGGCCGCTACGAGCAGTACTTC. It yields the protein CASSQTGGRYEQYF.

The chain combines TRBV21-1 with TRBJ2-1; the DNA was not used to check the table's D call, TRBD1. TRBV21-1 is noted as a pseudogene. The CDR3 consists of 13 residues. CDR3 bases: TGTGCCAGCAGCAAGTCCAGTTACAATGAGCAGTTCTTC. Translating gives CASSKSSYNEQFF.

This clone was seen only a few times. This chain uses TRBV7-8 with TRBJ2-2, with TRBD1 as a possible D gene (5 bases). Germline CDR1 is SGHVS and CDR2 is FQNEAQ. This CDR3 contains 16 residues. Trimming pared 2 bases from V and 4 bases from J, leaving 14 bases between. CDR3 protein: CASSLSPRATTGELFF. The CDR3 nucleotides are TGTGCCAGCAGCTTATCTCCCAGGGCTACCACCGGGGAGCTGTTTTTT.

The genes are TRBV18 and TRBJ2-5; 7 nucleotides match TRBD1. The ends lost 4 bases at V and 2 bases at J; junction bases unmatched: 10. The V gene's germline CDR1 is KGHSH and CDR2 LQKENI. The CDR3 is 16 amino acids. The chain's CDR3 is CASSLGTVQGQETQYF. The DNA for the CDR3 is TGTGCCAGCTCACTCGGGACAGTTCAAGGACAAGAGACCCAGTACTTC.